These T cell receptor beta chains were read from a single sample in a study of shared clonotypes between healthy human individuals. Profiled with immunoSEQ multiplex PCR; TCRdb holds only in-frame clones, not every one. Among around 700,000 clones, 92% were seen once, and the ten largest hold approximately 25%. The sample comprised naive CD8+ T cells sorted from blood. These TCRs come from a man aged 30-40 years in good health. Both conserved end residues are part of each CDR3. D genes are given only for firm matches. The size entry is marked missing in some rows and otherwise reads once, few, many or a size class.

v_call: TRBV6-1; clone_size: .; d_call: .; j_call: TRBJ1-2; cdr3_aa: CASYIPWGRDDGYTF; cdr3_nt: TGTGCCAGCTACATTCCTTGGGGGCGCGATGATGGCTACACCTTC
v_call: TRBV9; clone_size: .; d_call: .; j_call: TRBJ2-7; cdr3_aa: CKSRLYEQYF; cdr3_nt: TGTAAATCCCGACTTTACGAGCAGTACTTC
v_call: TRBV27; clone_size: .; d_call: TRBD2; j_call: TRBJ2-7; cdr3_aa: CASRDLGGTSVSYEQYF; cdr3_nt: TGTGCCAGCAGGGACTTAGGAGGGACTAGCGTCTCCTACGAGCAGTACTTC
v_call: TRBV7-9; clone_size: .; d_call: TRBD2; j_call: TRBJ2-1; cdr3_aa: CASSLVVGGRQSNEQFF; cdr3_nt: TGTGCCAGCAGCTTAGTCGTGGGCGGGAGGCAAAGCAATGAGCAGTTCTTC
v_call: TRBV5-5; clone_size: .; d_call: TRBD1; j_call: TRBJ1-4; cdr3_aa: CASSFFAGGYEKLFF; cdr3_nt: TGTGCCAGCAGCTTTTTTGCAGGGGGATATGAAAAACTGTTTTTT
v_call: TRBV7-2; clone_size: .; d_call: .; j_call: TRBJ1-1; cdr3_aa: CASSRPGQLEAFF; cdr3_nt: TGTGCCAGCAGCCGACCCGGACAGCTTGAAGCTTTCTTT
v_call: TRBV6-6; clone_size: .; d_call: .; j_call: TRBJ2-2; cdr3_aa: CASSYSFEQGTGELFF; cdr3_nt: TGTGCCAGCAGTTACTCGTTCGAACAGGGTACCGGGGAGCTGTTTTTT
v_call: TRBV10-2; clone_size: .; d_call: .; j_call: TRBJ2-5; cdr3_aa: CASSEPRTHWETQYF; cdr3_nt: TGCGCCAGCAGTGAGCCTAGGACTCACTGGGAGACCCAGTACTTC
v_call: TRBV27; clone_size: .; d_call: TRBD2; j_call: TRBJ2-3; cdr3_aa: CASSLRTSGSVDTQYF; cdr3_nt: TGTGCCAGCAGTTTGCGGACTAGCGGGAGTGTGGATACGCAGTATTTT
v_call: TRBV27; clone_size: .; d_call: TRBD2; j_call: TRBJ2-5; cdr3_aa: CASSYRAGGVQETQYF; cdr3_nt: TGTGCCAGCAGCTATAGGGCGGGAGGGGTCCAAGAGACCCAGTACTTC
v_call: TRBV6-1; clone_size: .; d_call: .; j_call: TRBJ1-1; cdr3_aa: CASSEDVTVVRGTEAFF; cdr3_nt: TGTGCCAGCAGTGAAGACGTGACAGTCGTCCGGGGCACTGAAGCTTTCTTT
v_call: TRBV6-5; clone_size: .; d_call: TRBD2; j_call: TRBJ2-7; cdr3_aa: CASSYSTSGSSYEQYF; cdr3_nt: TGTGCCAGCAGTTACTCGACTAGCGGGAGCTCCTACGAGCAGTACTTC
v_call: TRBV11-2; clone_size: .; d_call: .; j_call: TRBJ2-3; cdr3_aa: CASSFVAGDTQYF; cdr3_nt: TGTGCCAGCAGCTTTGTCGCGGGAGATACGCAGTATTTT
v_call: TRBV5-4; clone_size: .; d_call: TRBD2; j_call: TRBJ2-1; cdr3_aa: CASSFDGLAGKNEQFF; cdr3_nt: TGTGCCAGCAGCTTCGACGGGCTAGCGGGAAAGAATGAGCAGTTCTTC
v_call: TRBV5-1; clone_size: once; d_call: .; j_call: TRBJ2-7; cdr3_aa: CASSLAGLEQYF; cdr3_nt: TGCGCCAGCAGCTTGGCTGGTCTCGAGCAGTACTTC
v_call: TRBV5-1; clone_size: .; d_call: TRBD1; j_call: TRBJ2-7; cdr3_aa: CASSWGTGAYEQYF; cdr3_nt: TGCGCCAGCAGCTGGGGAACAGGGGCCTACGAGCAGTACTTC
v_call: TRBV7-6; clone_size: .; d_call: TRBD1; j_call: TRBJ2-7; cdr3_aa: CASSSGGDGYEQYF; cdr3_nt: TGTGCCAGCAGCTCAGGGGGCGATGGCTACGAGCAGTACTTC